This TCR beta chain was captured in a study of OX40 agonist ivuxolimab in advanced cancers. The study sampled blood at baseline, cycle 4 day 1, and cycle 7 day 1. Clones were sequenced by immunoSEQ multiplex PCR, and TCRdb holds only the in-frame ones, with some missing. The table records around 70,000 clones, about 87% of them present only once. This CDR3 contains 15 residues. V lost 0 bases to trimming and J lost 0 bases, with 9 bases between them. CDR1 and CDR2 (germline): WSHSY, SAAADI. This specimen consisted of CD4+ or CD8+ T cells sorted from blood, obtained in a trial of the OX40 agonist ivuxolimab. The receptor comes from an adult with an advanced solid tumor such as melanoma, head and neck, liver or kidney cancer. The V gene is TRBV10-2, the J gene TRBJ2-7, with unresolved D. This CDR3 reads CASSESAGFSYEQYF. CDR3 nucleotide sequence: TGCGCCAGCAGTGAGTCGGCAGGCTTCTCCTACGAGCAGTACTTC.